Listed below are T cell receptor beta chains from one sample, sequenced in a study of T cell repertoires in cytomegalovirus infection. TCRdb recomputed calls from the reads with MiXCR, one row per CDR3 protein. Among a few hundred thousand distinct CDR3 sequences listed, about 26% were seen once. The sample comprised PBMCs. These receptors were obtained from a human donor in good health (CMV status not recorded). Some clones in this sample may be carry-over from other donors' samples. The CDR3 runs from the conserved cysteine through the conserved F or W. Fields, in order: J gene, clone size, V gene, D gene, CDR3 protein, CDR3 DNA. The D gene is left open where the match is weak. Size tells how often a clone was seen (once, few, many) or the class of an expanded clone, and some rows leave it out.

>TRBJ1-1|.|TRBV2|TRBD1
CASRRDRGQTEAFF
TGTGCCAGCAGAAGGGACAGGGGGCAAACTGAAGCTTTCTTT
>TRBJ2-1|.|TRBV20-1|.
CSARDPHSSYNEQFF
TGCAGTGCTAGAGATCCTCACAGCTCCTACAATGAGCAGTTCTTC
>TRBJ1-4|.|TRBV29-1|.
CSVYGQKEKLFF
TGCAGCGTCTATGGTCAGAAAGAAAAACTGTTTTTT
>TRBJ2-7|few|TRBV28|.
CASSPQDSFSYEQYF
TGTGCCAGCAGCCCGCAGGACTCGTTCTCCTACGAGCAGTACTTC
>TRBJ1-2|.|TRBV19|.
CASTPGDNYGYTF
TGTGCCAGTACGCCCGGGGATAACTATGGCTACACCTTC
>TRBJ2-5|.|TRBV7-2|TRBD2
CASSPLGLAGQETQYF
TGTGCCAGCAGCCCCCTGGGACTAGCGGGGCAAGAGACCCAGTACTTC
>TRBJ2-5|.|TRBV24-1|TRBD1
CAISPQGQGRETQYF
TGTGCCATCAGTCCGCAGGGACAGGGGCGGGAGACCCAGTACTTC
>TRBJ2-3|.|TRBV11-2|TRBD1
CASSSSLDRVVSDTQYF
TGTGCCAGCAGCTCATCCCTCGACAGGGTAGTATCAGATACGCAGTATTTT
>TRBJ2-4|many|TRBV5-6|TRBD1
CASSLGQGRWNIQYF
TGTGCCAGCAGCTTGGGACAGGGGAGATGGAACATTCAGTACTTC
>TRBJ2-5|few|TRBV7-3|.
CASSFYGGETQYF
TGTGCCAGCAGCTTTTATGGAGGAGAGACCCAGTACTTC